These 16 T cell receptor beta chains came from one sample sequenced in a study of T cell repertoires in urothelial bladder cancer. Method: immunoSEQ multiplex PCR; TCRdb's copy keeps in-frame clones and lacks some. The data show 10,000 or so clones, under 70% seen once. The specimen sequenced was tumor-infiltrating cells from bladder cancer. These receptors all come from a human donor with a benign inflammatory bladder lesion.

CDR3 in DNA: TGTGCCAGCAGCTTAGGGTCCGGGGAGCTGTTTTTT. Translation gives CASSLGSGELFF. This sequence joins TRBV11-3 and TRBJ2-2; D is unresolved. The V end lost 1 base, the J end lost 6 bases, and 3 bases lay between the germline ends. The germline V gene encodes CDR1 SGHNT and CDR2 YENEEA. This CDR3 has 12 amino acids.

This clone was recorded a few times. The V call is TRBV19, the J call TRBJ1-4; no firm D call. The CDR3 loop spans 13 amino acids. Germline V gives CDR1 LNHDA, CDR2 SQIVND (reference sequence). The V and J ends lost 5 bases and 8 bases respectively, with 12 bases between them. The CDR3 nucleotides are TGTGCCAGTAGTCTCGCTCGTGACGAAAAACTGTTTTTT. Its protein product is CASSLARDEKLFF.

Only a few counts were recorded for this clone. CDR3 protein: CASPSGYGTSYEQYF. DNA of the CDR3: TGTGCCAGCCCCTCTGGTTATGGTACCTCCTACGAGCAGTACTTC. The chain links TRBV7-9 to TRBJ2-7, with D unclear. This CDR3 is built from 15 residues. Trimming cost V 8 bases and J 0 bases, with 17 bases left between them. The germline CDR1 and CDR2 sequences are SEHNR and FQNEAQ (reference sequence).

This clone appeared a few times. CDR3 sequence: CASSPGDLGTRNTIYF. In DNA form, the CDR3 reads TGTGCCAGCTCCCCGGGGGACTTAGGAACCCGAAACACCATATATTTT. This chain connects TRBV28 to TRBJ1-3; TRBD1 is a possible D gene (5 bases). Germline V lookup: CDR1 MDHEN, CDR2 SYDVKM. V lost 8 bases to trimming and J lost 5 bases, with 22 bases between them. This CDR3 spans 16 amino acids.

The chain employs TRBV18 and TRBJ1-1, with 9 nucleotides matching TRBD1. CDR1 KGHSH and CDR2 LQKENI come from the germline V gene. CDR3 length: 13 residues. V was clipped by 2 bases and J by 12 bases; unmatched bases: 7. The CDR3 DNA reads as TGTGCCAGCTCACCAGCACGGGACAGGGATCCTTTCTTT. This codes for CASSPARDRDPFF.

In nucleotides, the CDR3 is TGTGCCAGCAGTGAAGGGACAGCCTACGAGCAGTACTTC. This codes for CASSEGTAYEQYF. The chain is built from TRBV6-1 and TRBJ2-7; D is possibly TRBD1 (6 bases). Germline lookup yields CDR1 MNHNS and CDR2 SASEGT. V was shortened by 1 base and J by 2 bases, with 6 bases between the two germline ends. The CDR3 is made up of 13 amino acids.

V and J are TRBV4-1 and TRBJ1-5, with a tentative D call TRBD1 (6 bases). This CDR3 has 13 residues. The V and J ends lost 10 bases and 4 bases respectively, with 14 bases between them. CDR1 MGHRA and CDR2 YSYEKL come from the germline V gene. The CDR3 sequence: CATSGQPNQPQHF. CDR3 nucleotides: TGCGCCACTTCCGGACAGCCGAATCAGCCCCAGCATTTT.

A single count supports this clone. The genes are TRBV5-1 and TRBJ2-7; TRBD1 is a possible D gene (5 bases). V was shortened by 0 bases and J by 6 bases, with 7 bases between the two germline ends. Germline CDR1 reads SGHRS; CDR2 reads YFSETQ. This CDR3 region has 12 residues. CDR3 nucleotide sequence: TGCGCCAGCAGCTTGGGCACAGGCGAGCAGTACTTC. This codes for CASSLGTGEQYF. The whole variable domain, filled in from reference TRBV5-1 and TRBJ2-7, reads KAGVTQTPRYLIKTRGQQVTLSCSPISGHRSVSWYQQTPGQGLQFLFEYFSETQRNKGNFPGRFSGRQFSNSRSEMNVSTLELGDSALYLCASSLGTGEQYFGPGTRLTVT.

CDR3: CASSPQSREADTQYF. DNA of the CDR3: TGTGCCAGCAGCCCCCAGAGCAGGGAGGCAGATACGCAGTATTTT. The gene calls are TRBV7-2 and TRBJ2-3, with D possibly being TRBD2 (6 bases). From germline, CDR1 is SGHTA and CDR2 FQGNSA. This CDR3 is built from 15 residues. V was clipped by 5 bases and J by 4 bases, with 16 bases between them. The full variable domain, rest sourced from reference TRBV7-2 and TRBJ2-3, is GAGVSQSPSNKVTEKGKDVELRCDPISGHTALYWYRQSLGQGLEFLIYFQGNSAPDKSGLPSDRFSAERTGGSVSTLTIQRTQQEDSAVYLCASSPQSREADTQYFGPGTRLTVL.

This clone appeared a few times. The V gene is TRBV6-1, the J gene TRBJ1-3; 8 bases align to TRBD1. The length of the CDR3 is 14 residues. CDR1 and CDR2 (germline): MNHNS, SASEGT. V was pared by 6 bases and J by 2 bases, with 3 bases of the junction left unmatched. CDR3 in amino acids: CASSRTGPGNTIYF. In DNA form, the CDR3 reads TGTGCCAGCAGCAGGACAGGGCCTGGAAACACCATATATTTT.

CDR3 residues: CATSRVRGGYNEQFF. The CDR3 DNA follows: TGTGCCACCAGCAGAGTGAGAGGGGGGTACAATGAGCAGTTCTTC. The genes are TRBV15 and TRBJ2-1; TRBD1 or TRBD2 may be the D gene (6 bases each). V gave up 1 base and J gave up 4 bases, with 11 bases separating them. Germline CDR1 reads LNHNV; CDR2 reads YYDKDF (reference sequence). The CDR3 has 15 amino acids.

There are a few counts of this clone. The chain has TRBV14 and TRBJ1-6, with D uncertain. The CDR3 covers 15 residues. Germline V gives CDR1 SGHDN, CDR2 FVKESK. Between the trimmed V and J ends, which lost 3 bases and 10 bases, there was a span of 16 bases. This CDR3 is CASSHGRPGYSPLHF. CDR3 bases: TGTGCCAGCAGCCACGGACGCCCTGGATACTCACCCCTCCACTTT. The variable domain in full, completed from reference TRBV14 and TRBJ1-6, reads EAGVTQFPSHSVIEKGQTVTLRCDPISGHDNLYWYRRVMGKEIKFLLHFVKESKQDESGMPNNRFLAERTGGTYSTLKVQPAELEDSGVYFCASSHGRPGYSPLHFGNGTRLTVT.

For this clone: At one of its ends the junction is not consistent with the germline gene, which may arise from a read error. The J gene is TRBJ2-2, the V gene TRBV5-6; the D gene could be TRBD1 or TRBD2 (6 bases each). This CDR3 has 16 residues. The V gene's germline CDR1 is SGHDT and CDR2 YYEEEE. CDR3 sequence reads: CAGSGPGGEVTGELFF. Here the CDR3 DNA reads TGTGCCGGCAGCGGCCCCGGGGGCGAGGTCACCGGGGAGCTGTTTTTT. Based on the CDR3 plus reference TRBV5-6 and TRBJ2-2, the full variable domain is DAGVTQSPTHLIKTRGQQVTLRCSPKSGHDTVSWYQQALGQGPQFIFQYYEEEERQRGNFPDRFSGHQFPNYSSELNVNALLLGDSALYLCAGSGPGGEVTGELFFGEGSRLTVL.

The V call is TRBV6-1, the J call TRBJ2-3; 7 bases agree with TRBD2. J gave up 6 bases and V 6 bases, and 3 bases lay outside the gene matches. Germline V gene sequence: CDR1 MNHNS, CDR2 SASEGT. The CDR3 has 12 amino acids. The CDR3 here is CASRPGGDTQYF. CDR3 nucleotide sequence: TGTGCCAGCAGGCCCGGGGGGGATACGCAGTATTTT.

The J gene is TRBJ1-3, the V gene TRBV7-9; perhaps TRBD1 as D (6 bases). Trimming took 5 bases from V and 9 from J, leaving 17 bases between them. Germline V gives CDR1 SEHNR, CDR2 FQNEAQ (reference sequence). The CDR3 covers 14 residues. The CDR3 spells CASSPGQPGGTIYF. CDR3 in DNA: TGTGCCAGCAGCCCCGGACAGCCCGGGGGCACCATATATTTT.

This clone was seen a few times. V and J are TRBV6-5 and TRBJ1-2; tentatively, D is TRBD1 (6 bases). The V end was cut by 7 bases, the J end by 4 bases, with 13 bases between. The CDR3 loop spans 13 amino acids. Germline CDR1 reads MNHEY; CDR2 reads SVGAGI. Here the CDR3 reads CASTSDRSYGYTF. CDR3 sequence (DNA): TGTGCCAGCACCTCTGACAGGAGCTATGGCTACACCTTC.